This is a list of T cell receptor beta chains from one sample in a study of T-cell memory formation after mild COVID-19. MiXCR was run by TCRdb on the 5' RACE reads, yielding one entry per CDR3 protein. The sample has 300,000 to 400,000 distinct CDR3 sequences; approximately 15% are singletons. The material sequenced was PBMCs or a T cell subset sorted from them (not recorded which). These receptor sequences come from a man between 18 and 35 years old who had mild COVID-19 (a few samples of this study predate the infection). Cell type and time point are not known. Each CDR3 is given with its conserved first and last residue. The D gene is left open where the match is weak. Expanded clones get a size class; other rows say once, few or many, or leave the size out.

d_call | clone_size | j_call | v_call | cdr3_length | cdr3_aa | cdr3_nt
NA | few | TRBJ2-1 | TRBV29-1 | 13 | CSVRLGLGNEQFF | TGCAGCGTACGACTCGGCCTAGGGAATGAGCAGTTCTTC
TRBD2 | few | TRBJ2-3 | TRBV7-2 | 16 | CASSRWPGGSTDTQYF | TGTGCCAGCAGCCGGTGGCCGGGGGGTAGCACAGATACGCAGTATTTT
NA | NA | TRBJ2-1 | TRBV7-9 | 15 | CASRPGQSAIGEQFF | TGTGCCAGCAGGCCGGGCCAGTCAGCAATTGGGGAGCAGTTCTTC
NA | NA | TRBJ1-2 | TRBV29-1 | 13 | CSVDKGGRYGYTF | TGCAGCGTTGATAAAGGGGGTCGATATGGCTACACCTTC
TRBD1 | few | TRBJ1-6 | TRBV4-2 | 16 | CASSHPPGQGGSPLHF | TGTGCCAGCAGCCACCCTCCGGGACAGGGGGGCTCACCCCTCCACTTT
NA | few | TRBJ2-5 | TRBV20-1 | 17 | CSARDLMSRGREETQYF | TGCAGTGCTAGAGATCTAATGTCGCGGGGCCGGGAGGAGACCCAGTACTTC
NA | NA | TRBJ2-6 | TRBV6-5 | 14 | CASMWNSGANVLTF | TGTGCCAGCATGTGGAACTCTGGGGCCAACGTCCTGACTTTC
NA | NA | TRBJ2-3 | TRBV12-3/TRBV12-4 | 17 | CASSLATGITGTDTQYF | TGTGCCAGCAGTTTAGCCACAGGGATCACAGGCACAGATACGCAGTATTTT
NA | many | TRBJ2-3 | TRBV5-1 | 15 | CASRRVARSTDTQYF | TGCGCCAGCAGAAGGGTAGCGAGAAGCACAGATACGCAGTATTTT
NA | few | TRBJ1-4 | TRBV19 | 13 | CASTSGDFGKLFF | TGTGCCAGTACCTCAGGGGACTTTGGAAAACTGTTTTTT
TRBD1 | NA | TRBJ2-7 | TRBV6-5 | 14 | CASRPDRGYDEQYF | TGTGCCAGCAGACCCGACAGGGGGTATGACGAGCAGTACTTC
TRBD1 | NA | TRBJ1-1 | TRBV4-1 | 14 | CASSQESRQGGAFF | TGCGCCAGCAGCCAAGAAAGCAGACAGGGAGGAGCTTTCTTT
NA | many | TRBJ2-5 | TRBV4-1 | 14 | CASSQGGLQETQYF | TGCGCCAGCAGCCAAGGGGGACTCCAAGAGACCCAGTACTTC
TRBD1 | few | TRBJ2-5 | TRBV10-3 | 14 | CAISEEQGGETQYF | TGTGCCATCAGTGAGGAACAGGGGGGAGAGACCCAGTACTTC
NA | few | TRBJ1-1 | TRBV11-2 | 15 | CASRRTAVGDTEAFF | TGTGCCAGCAGGCGGACAGCGGTGGGGGACACTGAAGCTTTCTTT
TRBD2 | few | TRBJ2-1 | TRBV3-1 | 17 | CASSQDIAGGSYNEQFF | TGTGCCAGCAGCCAGGATATAGCGGGGGGATCCTACAATGAGCAGTTCTTC
NA | few | TRBJ2-5 | TRBV29-1 | 13 | CSVGEHRGETQYF | TGCAGCGTTGGGGAACATCGGGGAGAGACCCAGTACTTC
NA | NA | TRBJ2-1 | TRBV7-8 | 14 | CASSLDDRYNEQFF | TGTGCCAGCAGCTTAGACGACAGGTACAATGAGCAGTTCTTC
NA | NA | TRBJ2-5 | TRBV7-2 | 16 | CASSHTVWGTQETQYF | TGTGCCAGCAGCCATACCGTCTGGGGAACACAAGAGACCCAGTACTTC
TRBD2 | few | TRBJ2-1 | TRBV7-3 | 16 | CASSLSSGGILNEQFF | TGTGCCAGCAGCTTATCTAGCGGGGGTATTCTCAATGAGCAGTTCTTC
TRBD1 | NA | TRBJ1-3 | TRBV20-1 | 15 | CSARPGTGPGNTIYF | TGCAGTGCTAGGCCCGGGACAGGGCCCGGAAACACCATATATTTT
NA | NA | TRBJ2-5 | TRBV7-6 | 13 | CASSLWTRETQYF | TGTGCCAGCAGCCTATGGACCCGAGAGACCCAGTACTTC
NA | few | TRBJ2-1 | TRBV7-2 | 14 | CASSLSFTYNEQFF | TGTGCCAGCAGCTTATCGTTTACCTACAATGAGCAGTTCTTC
NA | many | TRBJ2-4 | TRBV4-1 | 15 | CASSRTQGLNNIQYF | TGCGCCAGCAGCCGAACCCAGGGGCTGAACAACATTCAGTACTTC
NA | many | TRBJ1-1 | TRBV6-5 | 14 | CASSHTDSPGEAFF | TGTGCCAGCAGCCACACAGACAGTCCGGGGGAAGCTTTCTTT
NA | few | TRBJ1-1 | TRBV5-8 | 15 | CASSLLRELNTEAFF | TGTGCCAGCAGCTTGTTAAGGGAGTTGAACACTGAAGCTTTCTTT
NA | few | TRBJ1-1 | TRBV7-9 | 15 | CASSLGLGTNTEAFF | TGTGCCAGCAGCTTAGGGTTGGGGACGAACACTGAAGCTTTCTTT
TRBD2 | many | TRBJ2-5 | TRBV6-6 | 14 | CASSYSGGSETQYF | TGTGCCAGCAGTTATAGCGGGGGGTCAGAGACCCAGTACTTC
TRBD2 | NA | TRBJ2-1 | TRBV5-1 | 14 | CASGFRGGYNEQFF | TGCGCCAGCGGCTTTCGGGGGGGCTACAATGAGCAGTTCTTC
TRBD1 | few | TRBJ2-3 | TRBV4-1 | 14 | CASSHKGAIDTQYF | TGCGCCAGCAGTCATAAGGGGGCCATCGATACGCAGTATTTT
NA | NA | TRBJ2-4 | TRBV20-1 | 13 | CSASSHGGNIQYF | TGCAGTGCTAGTTCCCACGGGGGAAACATTCAGTACTTC
NA | once | TRBJ1-2 | TRBV24-1 | 14 | CATSDPGPGYGYTF | TGTGCCACCAGTGATCCGGGCCCGGGATATGGCTACACCTTC
NA | NA | TRBJ2-3 | TRBV20-1 | 14 | CSPRYSPSTDTQYF | TGCAGTCCCCGGTACTCACCTAGCACAGATACGCAGTATTTT
NA | NA | TRBJ1-1 | TRBV5-1 | 12 | CASRVLDTEAFF | TGCGCCAGCAGGGTTCTAGACACTGAAGCTTTCTTT
NA | few | TRBJ1-5 | TRBV7-9 | 14 | CASSLEDPNQPQHF | TGTGCCAGCAGCTTAGAGGATCCGAATCAGCCCCAGCATTTT
NA | NA | TRBJ2-1 | TRBV5-1 | 14 | CASSLYQGRNEQFF | TGCGCCAGCAGCTTGTACCAGGGTAGGAATGAGCAGTTCTTC
TRBD2 | few | TRBJ2-1 | TRBV7-8 | 13 | CASSLREEDEQFF | TGTGCCAGCAGCCTCCGGGAGGAGGATGAGCAGTTCTTC
TRBD1 | few | TRBJ1-2 | TRBV29-1 | 11 | CSVAWTGGDTF | TGCAGCGTCGCCTGGACAGGGGGTGACACCTTC
NA | few | TRBJ2-1 | TRBV28 | 14 | CASSLVPAGDEQFF | TGTGCCAGCAGTTTAGTTCCCGCAGGGGATGAGCAGTTCTTC
NA | few | TRBJ2-3 | TRBV2 | 15 | CASSGGTPGTDTQYF | TGTGCCAGCAGTGGCGGGACTCCAGGCACAGATACGCAGTATTTT
NA | NA | TRBJ2-3 | TRBV6-1 | 18 | CASSLLQGTIAYTDTQYF | TGTGCCAGCTCTTTACTACAGGGAACCATAGCCTACACAGATACGCAGTATTTT
TRBD2 | many | TRBJ2-3 | TRBV29-1 | 15 | CSVGKRGGDTDTQYF | TGCAGCGTTGGGAAACGGGGGGGCGACACAGATACGCAGTATTTT
NA | few | TRBJ1-1 | TRBV6-5 | 13 | CASSYVRGTEAFF | TGTGCCAGCAGTTATGTGAGGGGCACTGAAGCTTTCTTT
TRBD2 | few | TRBJ2-1 | TRBV4-2 | 18 | CASSQVPLAGGPYNEQFF | TGTGCCAGCAGCCAAGTCCCCTTAGCGGGGGGGCCATACAATGAGCAGTTCTTC
NA | NA | TRBJ1-2 | TRBV5-1 | 14 | CASSLRDGQDGYTF | TGCGCCAGCAGCTTGAGGGACGGTCAGGATGGCTACACCTTC
TRBD2 | NA | TRBJ2-7 | TRBV20-1 | 15 | CSARVWGGGSYEQYF | TGCAGTGCTAGAGTCTGGGGTGGCGGGAGTTACGAGCAGTACTTC
TRBD1 | few | TRBJ2-7 | TRBV18 | 15 | CASSPQRGQGNEQYF | TGTGCCAGCTCACCACAGAGGGGACAGGGGAACGAGCAGTACTTC
NA | few | TRBJ1-5 | TRBV11-2 | 16 | CASSRDCGGSNQPQHF | TGTGCCAGCAGCCGTGACTGCGGGGGTAGCAATCAGCCCCAGCATTTT
TRBD1 | few | TRBJ1-5 | TRBV7-8 | 17 | CASSLSRMDRGNQPQHF | TGTGCCAGCAGCTTAAGCCGCATGGACAGGGGAAATCAGCCCCAGCATTTT
NA | many | TRBJ2-7 | TRBV12-3/TRBV12-4 | 15 | CASSHAGGLNYEQYF | TGTGCCAGCAGCCACGCCGGGGGGCTTAACTACGAGCAGTACTTC
NA | NA | TRBJ1-1 | TRBV6-2/TRBV6-3 | 15 | CASSYSRRAYTEAFF | TGTGCCAGCAGTTACTCGCGAAGGGCTTATACTGAAGCTTTCTTT
NA | NA | TRBJ1-2 | TRBV5-1 | 16 | CASSLEFRGTSYGYTF | TGCGCCAGCAGCTTGGAGTTTCGGGGGACCTCCTATGGCTACACCTTC
TRBD2 | few | TRBJ2-2 | TRBV4-1 | 17 | CASSQGRGLADTGELFF | TGCGCCAGCAGCCAAGGCCGGGGCCTAGCGGACACCGGGGAGCTGTTTTTT
NA | many | TRBJ1-6 | TRBV20-1 | 17 | CSARDHWRGLWNSPLHF | TGCAGTGCTAGAGATCATTGGAGAGGGTTATGGAATTCACCCCTCCACTTT
NA | NA | TRBJ1-2 | TRBV14 | 14 | CASTPGNRVIGYTF | TGTGCCAGCACCCCTGGGAACAGGGTGATCGGCTACACCTTC
NA | NA | TRBJ2-6 | TRBV2 | 16 | CASSHPTVSGANVLTF | TGTGCCAGCAGCCACCCGACAGTCTCTGGGGCCAACGTCCTGACTTTC
TRBD1 | NA | TRBJ2-3 | TRBV6-5 | 14 | CASSYSGTGDTQYF | TGTGCCAGCAGTTACTCCGGGACAGGAGATACGCAGTATTTT
NA | few | TRBJ2-5 | TRBV7-2 | 13 | CASSSLGGETQYF | TGTGCCAGCAGCTCCCTCGGCGGGGAGACCCAGTACTTC
NA | NA | TRBJ2-1 | TRBV6-1 | 13 | CASRGVAAVREFF | TGTGCCAGCAGGGGGGTAGCGGCGGTTCGGGAGTTCTTC